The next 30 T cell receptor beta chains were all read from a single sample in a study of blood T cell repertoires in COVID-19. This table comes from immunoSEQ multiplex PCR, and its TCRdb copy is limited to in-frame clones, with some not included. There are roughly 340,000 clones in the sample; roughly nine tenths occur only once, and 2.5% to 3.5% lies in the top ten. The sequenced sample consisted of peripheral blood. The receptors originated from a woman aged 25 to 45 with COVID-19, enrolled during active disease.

In DNA, the CDR3 is TGTGCCAGAAGTTTTTGGACTAGCGGTCCCTACGAGCAGTACGTC. This encodes CARSFWTSGPYEQYV. The chain carries TRBV5-3 and TRBJ2-7; TRBD2 matches at 10 bases. TRBV5-3 is annotated as an ORF whose role is uncertain. With 5 bases clipped from V and 2 bases from J, the junction kept 7 bases outside the gene matches. The CDR3 consists of 15 residues.

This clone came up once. The CDR3 loop reads CASSLVRGKGEAFF. CDR3 nucleotides: TGTGCCAGCAGCTTAGTGAGGGGGAAGGGTGAAGCTTTCTTT. V usage is TRBV7-8 and J usage is TRBJ1-1; D might be TRBD1 (6 bases). Trimming removed 1 base at V and 7 bases at J, with 13 bases between. Germline lookup yields CDR1 SGHVS and CDR2 FQNEAQ. The CDR3 runs 14 residues.

The CDR3 loop is CASSLTGDTDTQYF. CDR3 nucleotide sequence: TGTGCCAGCAGCTTAACGGGGGACACAGATACGCAGTATTTT. The gene calls are TRBV7-6 and TRBJ2-3; the D gene is possibly TRBD2 (6 bases). Trimming shortened V by 2 bases and J by 2 bases, and 8 bases separated the two germline ends. The CDR3 is 14 amino acids. CDR1 and CDR2 from the germline V gene are SGHVS and FNYEAQ.

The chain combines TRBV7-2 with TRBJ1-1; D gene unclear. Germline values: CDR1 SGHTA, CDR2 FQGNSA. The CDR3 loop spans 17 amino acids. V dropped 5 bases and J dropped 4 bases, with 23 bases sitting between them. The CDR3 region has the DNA TGTGCCAGCAGCCTTTCCCCCGACGGGCGAGGGAGCACTGAAGCTTTCTTT. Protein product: CASSLSPDGRGSTEAFF. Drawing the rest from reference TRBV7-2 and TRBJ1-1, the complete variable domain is GAGVSQSPSNKVTEKGKDVELRCDPISGHTALYWYRQSLGQGLEFLIYFQGNSAPDKSGLPSDRFSAERTGGSVSTLTIQRTQQEDSAVYLCASSLSPDGRGSTEAFFGQGTRLTVV.

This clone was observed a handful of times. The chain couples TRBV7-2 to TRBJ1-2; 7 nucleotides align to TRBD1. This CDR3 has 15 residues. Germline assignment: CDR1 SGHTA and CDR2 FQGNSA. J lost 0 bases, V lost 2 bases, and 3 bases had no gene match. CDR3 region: CASSLRTGANYGYTF. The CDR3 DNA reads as TGTGCCAGCAGCTTACGGACAGGAGCTAACTATGGCTACACCTTC.

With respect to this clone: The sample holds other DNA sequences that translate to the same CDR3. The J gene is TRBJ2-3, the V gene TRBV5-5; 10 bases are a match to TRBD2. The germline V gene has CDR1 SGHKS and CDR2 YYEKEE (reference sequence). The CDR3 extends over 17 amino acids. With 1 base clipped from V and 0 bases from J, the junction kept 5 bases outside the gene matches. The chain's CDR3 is CASSLRLAGSSTDTQYF. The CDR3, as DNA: TGTGCCAGCAGCTTGAGACTAGCGGGCTCCAGCACAGATACGCAGTATTTT.

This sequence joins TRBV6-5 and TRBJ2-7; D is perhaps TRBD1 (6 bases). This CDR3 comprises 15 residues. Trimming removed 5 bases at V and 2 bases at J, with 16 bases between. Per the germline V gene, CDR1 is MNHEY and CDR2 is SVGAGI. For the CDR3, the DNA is TGTGCCAGCAGTCTCAGTCCGGACAGACCCTACGAGCAGTACTTC. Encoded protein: CASSLSPDRPYEQYF.

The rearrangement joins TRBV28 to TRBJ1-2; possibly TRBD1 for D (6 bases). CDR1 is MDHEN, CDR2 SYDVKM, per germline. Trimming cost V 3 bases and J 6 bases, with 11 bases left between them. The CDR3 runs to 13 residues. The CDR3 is CASSLQQGNGYTF. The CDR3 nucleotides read TGTGCCAGCAGTTTGCAACAGGGTAATGGCTACACCTTC.

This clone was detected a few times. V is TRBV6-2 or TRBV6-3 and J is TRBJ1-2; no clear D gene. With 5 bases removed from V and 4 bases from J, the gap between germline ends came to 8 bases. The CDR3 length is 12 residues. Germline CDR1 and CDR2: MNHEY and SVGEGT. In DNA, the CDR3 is TGTGCCAGCAGTGAGATCTTCTATGGCTACACCTTC. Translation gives CASSEIFYGYTF.

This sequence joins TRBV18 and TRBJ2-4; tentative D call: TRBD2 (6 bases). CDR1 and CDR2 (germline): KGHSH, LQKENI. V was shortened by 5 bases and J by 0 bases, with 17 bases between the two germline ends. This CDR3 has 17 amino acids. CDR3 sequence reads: CASSYDSGQLAKNIQYF. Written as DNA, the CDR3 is TGTGCCAGCTCATACGATAGCGGCCAGCTAGCCAAAAACATTCAGTACTTC.

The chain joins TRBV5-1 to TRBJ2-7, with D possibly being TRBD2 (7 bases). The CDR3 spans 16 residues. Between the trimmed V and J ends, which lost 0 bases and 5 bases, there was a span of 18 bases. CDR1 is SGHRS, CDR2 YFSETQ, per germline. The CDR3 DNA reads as TGCGCCAGCAGCTTGGCCGGTTTTTCGGGGGGCCACGAGCAGTACTTC. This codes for CASSLAGFSGGHEQYF.

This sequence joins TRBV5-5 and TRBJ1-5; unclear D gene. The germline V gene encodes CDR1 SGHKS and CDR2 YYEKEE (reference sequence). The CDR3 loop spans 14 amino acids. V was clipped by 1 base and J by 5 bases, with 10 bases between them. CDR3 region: CASSLYPGDQPQHF. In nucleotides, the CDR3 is TGTGCCAGCAGCTTGTACCCGGGTGATCAGCCCCAGCATTTT.

CDR3 sequence reads: CAISERLATRLAKNIQYF. The CDR3 region has the DNA TGTGCCATCAGTGAGCGACTAGCGACCCGGCTAGCCAAAAACATTCAGTACTTC. V gene TRBV10-3 combines with J gene TRBJ2-4, with TRBD2 identical over 8 bases. There are 18 residues in the CDR3. Germline V gene data show CDR1 as ENHRY and CDR2 as SYGVKD. The V and J ends lost 2 bases and 0 bases, in that order; junction bases with no gene match: 9.

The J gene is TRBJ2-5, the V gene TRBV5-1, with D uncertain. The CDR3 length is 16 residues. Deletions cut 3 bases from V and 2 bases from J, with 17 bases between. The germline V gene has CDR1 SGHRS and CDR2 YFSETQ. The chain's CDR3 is CASSSSIGRSQETQYF. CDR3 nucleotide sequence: TGCGCCAGCAGCTCTAGTATCGGTAGATCTCAAGAGACCCAGTACTTC.

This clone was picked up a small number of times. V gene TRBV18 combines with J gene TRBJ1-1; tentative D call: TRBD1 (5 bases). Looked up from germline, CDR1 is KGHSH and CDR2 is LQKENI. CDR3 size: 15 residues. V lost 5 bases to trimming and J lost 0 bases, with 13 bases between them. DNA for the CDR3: TGTGCCAGCTCATCAAGGGGCGCCATGAACACTGAAGCTTTCTTT. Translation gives CASSSRGAMNTEAFF. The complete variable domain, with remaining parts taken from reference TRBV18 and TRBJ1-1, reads NAGVMQNPRHLVRRRGQEARLRCSPMKGHSHVYWYRQLPEEGLKFMVYLQKENIIDESGMPKERFSAEFPKEGPSILRIQQVVRGDSAAYFCASSSRGAMNTEAFFGQGTRLTVV.

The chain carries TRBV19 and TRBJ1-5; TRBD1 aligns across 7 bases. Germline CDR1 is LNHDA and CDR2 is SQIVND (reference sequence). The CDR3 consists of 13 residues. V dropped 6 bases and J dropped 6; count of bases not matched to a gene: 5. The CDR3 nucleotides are TGTGCCAGTAGCAGGGGGGCTGGTCAGCCCCAGCATTTT. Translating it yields CASSRGAGQPQHF. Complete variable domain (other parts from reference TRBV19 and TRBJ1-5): DGGITQSPKYLFRKEGQNVTLSCEQNLNHDAMYWYRQDPGQGLRLIYYSQIVNDFQKGDIAEGYSVSREKKESFPLTVTSAQKNPTAFYLCASSRGAGQPQHFGDGTRLSIL.

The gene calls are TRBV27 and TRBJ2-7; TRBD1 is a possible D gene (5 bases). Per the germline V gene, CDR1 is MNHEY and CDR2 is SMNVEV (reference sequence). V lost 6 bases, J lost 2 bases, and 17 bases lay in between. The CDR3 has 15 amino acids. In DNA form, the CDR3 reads TGTGCCAGCAGACTAAGGACAAGCGTGCCCTACGAGCAGTACTTC. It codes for CASRLRTSVPYEQYF.

The CDR3 bases are TGTGCCAGCTTTACTAGCGGGTACATGAACACTGAAGCTTTCTTT. Protein: CASFTSGYMNTEAFF. The V gene is TRBV18, the J gene TRBJ1-1, with no clear D. The CDR3 covers 15 residues. V lost 7 bases and J 0 bases, leaving 15 bases between the germline ends. Germline CDR1 and CDR2: KGHSH and LQKENI.

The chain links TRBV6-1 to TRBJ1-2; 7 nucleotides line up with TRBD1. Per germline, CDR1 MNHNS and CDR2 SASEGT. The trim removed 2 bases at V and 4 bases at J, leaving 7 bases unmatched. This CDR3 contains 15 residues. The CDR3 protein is CASSENGDRAYGYTF. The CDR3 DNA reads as TGTGCCAGCAGTGAAAATGGAGACAGGGCCTATGGCTACACCTTC.

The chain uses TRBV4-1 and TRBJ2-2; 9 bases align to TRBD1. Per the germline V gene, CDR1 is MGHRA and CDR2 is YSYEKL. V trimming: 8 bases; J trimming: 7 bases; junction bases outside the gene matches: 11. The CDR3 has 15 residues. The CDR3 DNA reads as TGCGCCAGCGTGGACCAGGGACAGGGTCACGGGGAGCTGTTTTTT. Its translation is CASVDQGQGHGELFF.

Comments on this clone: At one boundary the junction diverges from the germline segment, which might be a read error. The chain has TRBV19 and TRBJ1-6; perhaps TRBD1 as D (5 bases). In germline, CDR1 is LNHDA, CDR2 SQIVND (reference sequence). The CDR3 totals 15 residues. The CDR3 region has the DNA TGTGCGAGTAGTAGCGACTCCAGGGTCAATTCACCCCTCCACTTT. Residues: CASSSDSRVNSPLHF.

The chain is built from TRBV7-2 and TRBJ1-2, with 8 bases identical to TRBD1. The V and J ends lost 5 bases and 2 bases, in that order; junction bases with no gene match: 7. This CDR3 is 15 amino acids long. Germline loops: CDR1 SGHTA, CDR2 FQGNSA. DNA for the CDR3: TGTGCCAGCAGCATTGGGACAGGCCTGAACTATGGCTACACCTTC. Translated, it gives CASSIGTGLNYGYTF.

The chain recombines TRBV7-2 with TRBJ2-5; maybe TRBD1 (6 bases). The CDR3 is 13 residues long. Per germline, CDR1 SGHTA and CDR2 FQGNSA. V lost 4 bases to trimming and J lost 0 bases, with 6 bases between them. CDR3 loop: CASSWDNQETQYF. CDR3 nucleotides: TGTGCCAGCAGCTGGGACAACCAAGAGACCCAGTACTTC.

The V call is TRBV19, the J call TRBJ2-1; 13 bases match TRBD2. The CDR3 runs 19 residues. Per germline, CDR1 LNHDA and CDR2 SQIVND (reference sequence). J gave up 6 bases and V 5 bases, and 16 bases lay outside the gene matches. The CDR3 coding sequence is TGTGCCAGTAGTTTCTCAACGGGACTAGCGGGGTTTAGTGGCAATGAGCAGTTCTTC. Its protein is CASSFSTGLAGFSGNEQFF.

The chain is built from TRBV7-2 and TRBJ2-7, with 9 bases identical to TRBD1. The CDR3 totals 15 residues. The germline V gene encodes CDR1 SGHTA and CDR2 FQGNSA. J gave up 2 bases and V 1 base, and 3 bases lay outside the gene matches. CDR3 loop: CASSLGGQGAYEQYF. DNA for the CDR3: TGTGCCAGCAGCTTAGGGGGACAGGGCGCCTACGAGCAGTACTTC.

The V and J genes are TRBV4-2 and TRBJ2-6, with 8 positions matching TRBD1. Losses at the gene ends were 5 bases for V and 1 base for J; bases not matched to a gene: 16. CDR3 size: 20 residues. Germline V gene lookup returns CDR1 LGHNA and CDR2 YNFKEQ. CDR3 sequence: CASSTHAPDRDRSGANVLTF. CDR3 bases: TGTGCCAGCAGCACGCATGCCCCGGACAGGGATCGTTCTGGGGCCAACGTCCTGACTTTC.

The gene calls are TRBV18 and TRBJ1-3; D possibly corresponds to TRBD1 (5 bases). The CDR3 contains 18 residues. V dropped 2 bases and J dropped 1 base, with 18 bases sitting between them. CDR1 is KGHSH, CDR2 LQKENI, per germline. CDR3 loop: CASSPRRGQGRSGNTIYF. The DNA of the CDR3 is TGTGCCAGCTCACCAAGGCGGGGCCAGGGACGTTCTGGAAACACCATATATTTT. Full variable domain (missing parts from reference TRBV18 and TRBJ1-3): NAGVMQNPRHLVRRRGQEARLRCSPMKGHSHVYWYRQLPEEGLKFMVYLQKENIIDESGMPKERFSAEFPKEGPSILRIQQVVRGDSAAYFCASSPRRGQGRSGNTIYFGEGSWLTVV.

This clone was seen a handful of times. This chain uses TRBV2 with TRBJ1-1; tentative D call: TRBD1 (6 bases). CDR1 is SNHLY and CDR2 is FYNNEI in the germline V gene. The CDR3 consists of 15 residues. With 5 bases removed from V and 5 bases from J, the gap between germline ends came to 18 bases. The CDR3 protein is CASSMNTGLATEAFF. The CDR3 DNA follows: TGTGCCAGCAGTATGAATACAGGGTTGGCGACTGAAGCTTTCTTT.

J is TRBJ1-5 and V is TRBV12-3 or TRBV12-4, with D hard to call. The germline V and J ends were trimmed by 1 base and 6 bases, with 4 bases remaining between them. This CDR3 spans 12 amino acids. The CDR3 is CASSLGGQPQHF. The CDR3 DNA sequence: TGTGCCAGCAGTTTAGGAGGTCAGCCCCAGCATTTT.

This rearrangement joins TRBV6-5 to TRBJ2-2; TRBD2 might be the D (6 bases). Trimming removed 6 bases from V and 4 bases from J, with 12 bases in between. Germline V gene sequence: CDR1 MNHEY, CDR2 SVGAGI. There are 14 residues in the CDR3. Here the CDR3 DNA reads TGTGCCAGCAGACCGGGAGCCCTCACCGGGGAGCTGTTTTTT. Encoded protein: CASRPGALTGELFF.